What follows are 27 T cell receptor beta chains derived from one specimen sequenced in a study of T cells of healthy individuals (dated by TCRdb to 2017 to 2018). Receptor amplification or capture employed 5' RACE. Sequencing took place on an Illumina MiSeq. The raw public data were reprocessed by TCRdb itself: fastp quality trimming at Q25, MiXCR clonotype calling, in-frame beta chains only. Rows are combined by CDR3 protein, so each entry shows the most common genes and DNA. For this sample there are around 90,000 distinct CDR3 sequences; 5% appear just once. The ten largest make up about 7.5% of the sample. All receptors derive from a female donor in good health.

This clonotype was observed at least ten times. Given a much more abundant clone one base away, this may be a read error. The J gene is TRBJ1-1, the V gene TRBV5-1; D is ambiguous. Germline-derived CDR1 and CDR2 are SGHRS and YFSETQ. The CDR3 is 14 residues long. The CDR3 is CASNLGSRNTEAFF. As DNA, the CDR3 is TGCGCCAGCAACTTGGGGTCCCGGAACACTGAAGCTTTCTTT.

This clonotype was counted at least ten times. The rearrangement joins TRBV7-2 to TRBJ1-2; 9 nucleotides line up with TRBD1. Losses at the gene ends were 5 bases for V and 6 bases for J; bases not matched to a gene: 7. From germline, CDR1 is SGHTA and CDR2 FQGNSA. The CDR3 loop spans 14 amino acids. As DNA, the CDR3 is TGTGCCAGCAGCCGCCGGGACAGGGTAGATGGCTACACCTTC. Encoded protein: CASSRRDRVDGYTF.

This clonotype was counted ten times or more. J is TRBJ2-3 and V is TRBV4-3, with 7 bases identical to TRBD2. The germline gives CDR1 LGHNA, CDR2 YSLEER. CDR3 length: 17 amino acids. Unmatched junction bases numbered 10, after V lost 0 bases and J lost 4 bases. The CDR3 DNA reads TGCGCCAGCAGCCAAGATACGTGGCGGGAGCGCGCAGATACGCAGTATTTT. Encoded protein: CASSQDTWRERADTQYF.

This clonotype appeared a few times. The chain links TRBV29-1 to TRBJ2-1; D possibly corresponds to TRBD1 (5 bases). Trimming took 8 bases from V and 4 from J, leaving 15 bases between them. CDR1 and CDR2 from the germline V gene are SQVTM and ANQGSEA. The CDR3 spans 13 residues. CDR3 nucleotide sequence: TGCAGCTCCATGACAGCCAGATACAATGAGCAGTTCTTC. Its protein is CSSMTARYNEQFF.

This clonotype was seen many times. J is TRBJ2-5 and V is TRBV6-5; D possibly corresponds to TRBD2 (5 bases). Germline loops: CDR1 MNHEY, CDR2 SVGAGI. This CDR3 region has 17 residues. The V end was cut by 0 bases, the J end by 2 bases, with 16 bases between. CDR3 sequence: CASSYSGRGRGQETQYF. CDR3 coding DNA: TGTGCCAGCAGTTACTCAGGACGTGGGAGAGGGCAAGAGACCCAGTACTTC.

There are a few counts of this clonotype. This chain connects TRBV4-3 to TRBJ2-5, with TRBD2 identical over 9 bases. The V segment lost 2 bases and the J segment 0 bases; nucleotides outside the gene matches: 1. The CDR3 is 15 residues long. Germline CDR1 is LGHNA and CDR2 is YSLEER. The CDR3: CASSQQREDQETQYF. CDR3 coding DNA: TGCGCCAGCAGCCAACAGCGGGAGGACCAAGAGACCCAGTACTTC.

This clonotype has at least ten counts. The chain is built from TRBV7-8 and TRBJ1-5, with D perhaps matching TRBD1 (5 bases). CDR3 length equals 15 residues. Germline V gene sequence: CDR1 SGHVS, CDR2 FQNEAQ. V was pared by 6 bases and J by 2 bases, with 14 bases between. DNA of the CDR3: TGTGCCAGCAGGAGGGGCAGGGATCGCAATCAGCCCCAGCATTTT. Its protein product is CASRRGRDRNQPQHF.

This clonotype occurred many times. The chain uses TRBV27 and TRBJ2-6, with D possibly being TRBD2 (6 bases). Germline assignment: CDR1 MNHEY and CDR2 SMNVEV (reference sequence). The CDR3 is 16 residues long. V gave up 5 bases and J gave up 2 bases, with 13 bases separating them. CDR3 protein: CASSILWGAGANVLTF. The CDR3 nucleotides are TGTGCCAGCAGTATACTATGGGGGGCTGGGGCCAACGTCCTGACTTTC.

This clonotype was detected ten times or more. The chain has TRBV7-2 and TRBJ1-6; possible D gene TRBD1, 5 bases. The CDR3 loop spans 16 amino acids. Germline CDR1 is SGHTA and CDR2 is FQGNSA. Trimming stripped 5 bases from V and 1 base from J, with 12 bases between. The CDR3 region has the DNA TGTGCCAGCAGCGCCACTGGGGGGTCCTATAATTCACCCCTCCACTTT. It yields the protein CASSATGGSYNSPLHF.

This clonotype was seen at least ten times. The J gene is TRBJ2-5, the V gene TRBV4-1, with D unclear. The CDR3 loop spans 15 amino acids. Germline V gives CDR1 MGHRA, CDR2 YSYEKL. V dropped 3 bases and J dropped 2 bases, with 13 bases sitting between them. The CDR3 DNA reads as TGCGCCAGCAGCCAGCAGCAGGTGATACAAGAGACCCAGTACTTC. Its protein product is CASSQQQVIQETQYF.

This clonotype has a count of ten or more. The V and J genes are TRBV21-1 and TRBJ2-1; the table's D call, TRBD2, has no DNA check behind it. TRBV21-1 corresponds to a pseudogene. The length of the CDR3 is 15 residues. The CDR3 DNA reads TGTGCCATTAGCCCGGGGGACGTCTCCTACAATGAGCAGTTCTTC. Translated, it gives CAISPGDVSYNEQFF.

At least ten counts were recorded for this clonotype. The rearrangement links TRBV7-9 to TRBJ2-5, with 9 nucleotides matching TRBD1. CDR1 and CDR2 (germline): SEHNR, FQNEAQ (reference sequence). J was trimmed by 2 bases and V by 2 bases; bases with no gene match: 3. The CDR3 is made up of 15 amino acids. The CDR3 protein is CASSLTGTGQETQYF. CDR3 nucleotide sequence: TGTGCCAGCAGCTTAACAGGGACAGGGCAAGAGACCCAGTACTTC.

There are many counts of this clonotype. The rearrangement uses TRBV12-3 or TRBV12-4 and TRBJ2-3; tentative D call: TRBD2 (6 bases). The germline V and J ends were trimmed by 6 bases and 1 base, with 17 bases remaining between them. The CDR3 loop spans 16 amino acids. The CDR3 sequence is CASSPGLNQRTDTQYF. The CDR3 DNA sequence: TGTGCCAGCAGCCCGGGACTCAACCAACGCACAGATACGCAGTATTTT.

This clonotype was observed at least ten times. V usage is TRBV4-1 and J usage is TRBJ2-1; 9 nucleotides agree with TRBD2. Germline CDR1 MGHRA, CDR2 YSYEKL. This CDR3 region has 16 residues. V trimming: 4 bases; J trimming: 8 bases; junction bases outside the gene matches: 12. The CDR3 sequence: CASSPLGGRGFHEQFF. In DNA form, the CDR3 reads TGCGCCAGCAGCCCCTTAGGCGGGAGGGGGTTCCATGAGCAGTTCTTC.

This clonotype was recorded a few times. The chain is built from TRBV12-5 and TRBJ2-1; no firm D call. This CDR3 region has 12 residues. Germline CDR1 LGHNT, CDR2 FRNRAP. V was clipped by 5 bases and J by 9 bases, with 11 bases between them. The CDR3 spells CASGREVGEQFF. As DNA, the CDR3 is TGTGCTAGTGGTAGAGAAGTTGGTGAGCAGTTCTTC.

This clonotype was seen a handful of times. The CDR3 reads CATSDKTGDTEAFF. The CDR3, as DNA: TGTGCCACCAGCGATAAGACAGGGGACACTGAAGCTTTCTTT. The chain couples TRBV15 to TRBJ1-1; 8 nucleotides line up with TRBD1. CDR1 and CDR2 from the germline V gene are LNHNV and YYDKDF (reference sequence). The CDR3 consists of 14 residues. Trimming took 5 bases from V and 3 from J; bases not matched to a gene: 5.

This chain links TRBV6-2 or TRBV6-3 with TRBJ2-7; D unresolved. The CDR3 has 15 residues. From germline, CDR1 is MNHEY and CDR2 SVGEGT. V lost 6 bases, J lost 0 bases, and 15 bases lay in between. CDR3 sequence: CASRSRPLFSYEQYF. The CDR3 DNA follows: TGTGCCAGCAGATCCCGGCCCCTCTTCTCCTACGAGCAGTACTTC.

This clonotype was recorded at least ten times. V is TRBV4-3 and J is TRBJ2-3; no reliable D call. Germline CDR1 and CDR2: LGHNA and YSLEER. Deletions cut 0 bases from V and 5 bases from J, with 9 bases between. This CDR3 region has 14 residues. The CDR3 is CASSQDYGLDTQYF. Written as DNA, the CDR3 is TGCGCCAGCAGCCAAGATTACGGGTTAGATACGCAGTATTTT.

The gene calls are TRBV7-2 and TRBJ2-3; D call uncertain. The CDR3 spans 14 residues. The V end was cut by 5 bases, the J end by 4 bases, with 13 bases between. Germline CDR1 is SGHTA and CDR2 is FQGNSA. CDR3: CASSPDRVPDTQYF. CDR3 sequence (DNA): TGTGCCAGCAGCCCCGACCGGGTCCCAGATACGCAGTATTTT.

The V gene is TRBV6-5, the J gene TRBJ1-1; D is undetermined. Germline V lookup: CDR1 MNHEY, CDR2 SVGAGI. With 4 bases removed from V and 1 base from J, the gap between germline ends came to 7 bases. The CDR3 is 13 amino acids. The CDR3 region has the DNA TGTGCCAGCAGTTTCAGAAAGAACACTGAAGCTTTCTTT. Amino acids: CASSFRKNTEAFF.

This clonotype was detected ten times or more. This rearrangement joins TRBV13 to TRBJ2-6; the D call may be TRBD1 or TRBD2 (6 bases each). Trimming shortened V by 5 bases and J by 4 bases, and 15 bases separated the two germline ends. The CDR3 has 16 residues. Germline CDR1 PRHDT, CDR2 FYEKMQ (reference sequence). The DNA of the CDR3 is TGTGCCAGCAGCAGGAGGGGGGATCGCGGGGCCAACGTCCTGACTTTC. This translates into CASSRRGDRGANVLTF.

The rearrangement uses TRBV11-1 and TRBJ2-6; 9 bases are a match to TRBD1. The CDR3 is 18 amino acids. Germline CDR1 reads SGHAT; CDR2 reads FQDESV (reference sequence). Unmatched junction bases numbered 8, after V lost 3 bases and J lost 2 bases. For the CDR3, the DNA is TGTGCCAGCAGCTTGGATGGGACAGGGAGGGCTGGGGCCAACGTCCTGACTTTC. Residues: CASSLDGTGRAGANVLTF.

This clonotype has a count of ten or more. The rearrangement joins TRBV24-1 to TRBJ2-1; possible D gene TRBD1, 6 bases. The V gene lost 4 bases and the J gene lost 0 bases, with 9 bases spanning the gap. Germline V lookup: CDR1 KGHDR, CDR2 SFDVKD. The CDR3 runs to 15 residues. The CDR3 DNA reads TGTGCCACCAGTGAACTACAGGGCTCCTACAATGAGCAGTTCTTC. Its protein product is CATSELQGSYNEQFF.

This clonotype was detected ten times or more. The rearrangement joins TRBV6-5 to TRBJ1-2; the match to TRBD1 covers 7 bases. Germline V gene sequence: CDR1 MNHEY, CDR2 SVGAGI. Trimming removed 7 bases from V and 2 bases from J; junction bases left unmatched: 16. The CDR3 runs 17 residues. This CDR3 reads CASTLRGNLGQNYGYTF. The DNA of the CDR3 is TGTGCCAGCACCCTAAGGGGAAACCTGGGACAGAACTATGGCTACACCTTC.

This chain uses TRBV4-1 with TRBJ2-1, with D tentatively TRBD2 (6 bases). The CDR3 has 15 residues. V was trimmed by 4 bases and J by 0 bases, leaving 10 bases between them. Germline V gene data show CDR1 as MGHRA and CDR2 as YSYEKL. CDR3 nucleotides: TGCGCCAGCAGCCGAGGGACTGGCTCCTACAATGAGCAGTTCTTC. It yields the protein CASSRGTGSYNEQFF.

This clonotype was counted ten times or more. The V gene is TRBV5-1, the J gene TRBJ2-7; D assignment may be TRBD1 or TRBD2 (5 bases each). V lost 5 bases to trimming and J lost 6 bases, with 15 bases between them. From germline, CDR1 is SGHRS and CDR2 YFSETQ. CDR3 size: 13 residues. This chain's CDR3 is CASRLAPGSEQYF. CDR3 nucleotide sequence: TGCGCCAGCAGGCTTGCTCCAGGGAGCGAGCAGTACTTC.

This clonotype has a count of ten or more. The genes are TRBV4-1 and TRBJ2-5, with D possibly being TRBD1 (5 bases). V was trimmed by 5 bases and J by 2 bases, leaving 15 bases between them. The germline V gene encodes CDR1 MGHRA and CDR2 YSYEKL. The CDR3 loop spans 15 amino acids. The CDR3 loop is CASSSNRNMQETQYF. CDR3 in DNA: TGCGCCAGCAGCTCAAACAGGAATATGCAAGAGACCCAGTACTTC.